Below are 25 T cell receptor beta chains sequenced from a single sample in a study of blood T cell repertoires in COVID-19. Repertoires were generated with immunoSEQ multiplex PCR, while TCRdb's copy carries only in-frame clones and drops some. The sample contains about 480,000 clones, approximately 91% of which appear only once. The specimen sequenced was PBMCs or T cells enriched from blood (not recorded which). These receptors came from a woman aged 60 to 75 who had recovered from COVID-19.

This clone came up once. The chain uses TRBV12-3 or TRBV12-4 and TRBJ2-7, with D hard to call. Trimming left V 5 bases short and J 8 bases short, with 13 bases between. This CDR3 contains 12 residues. The CDR3 is CASSPSARQQYF. The DNA of the CDR3 is TGTGCCAGCAGTCCCTCGGCCAGGCAGCAGTACTTC.

The chain joins TRBV21-1 to TRBJ2-1; TRBD1 is the table's D call and was not checked against the DNA. TRBV21-1 is a listed pseudogene. The CDR3 length is 15 residues. The CDR3 is CASTQPTGTKDEQFF. The CDR3 coding sequence is TGTGCCAGCACCCAACCCACAGGGACGAAGGATGAGCAGTTCTTC.

This chain joins TRBV3-1 (or the pseudogene TRBV3-2) and TRBJ2-7, with a tentative D call TRBD1 (5 bases). The CDR3 has 12 residues. Trimming removed 3 bases from V and 6 bases from J, with 9 bases in between. CDR1 and CDR2 from the germline V gene are LGHDT and YNNKEL (reference sequence). CDR3 sequence reads: CASSHQGGEQYF. The CDR3 DNA follows: TGTGCCAGCAGCCACCAGGGCGGCGAGCAGTACTTC.

This clone was counted a single time. V is TRBV6-1 and J is TRBJ1-1, with D possibly matching TRBD1 (5 bases). V was clipped by 3 bases and J by 5 bases, with 16 bases between them. Per germline, CDR1 MNHNS and CDR2 SASEGT. CDR3 length: 15 amino acids. CDR3 DNA: TGTGCCAGCAGTGAGCGGCAGGGCGGCTTGACTGAAGCTTTCTTT. Protein product: CASSERQGGLTEAFF.

This rearrangement joins TRBV24-1 to TRBJ1-5; D ambiguous. CDR1 is KGHDR and CDR2 is SFDVKD in the germline V gene. There are 11 residues in the CDR3. The V and J ends lost 4 bases and 11 bases respectively, with 8 bases between them. CDR3 coding DNA: TGTGCCACCAGTGACCACCGGTCCCAGCATTTT. Translated: CATSDHRSQHF.

This chain uses TRBV18 with TRBJ1-4; D not certain. Germline loops: CDR1 KGHSH, CDR2 LQKENI. V shed 2 bases and J shed 4 bases, with 8 bases lying between them. The CDR3 is 14 residues long. The CDR3: CASSPEARNEKLFF. The CDR3 DNA sequence: TGTGCCAGCTCACCAGAAGCTCGTAATGAAAAACTGTTTTTT.

The rearrangement links TRBV3-1 (or the pseudogene TRBV3-2) to TRBJ1-1, with D unresolved. Trimming took off 3 bases at V and 6 bases at J, with 14 bases between the two ends. CDR1 is LGHDT, CDR2 YNNKEL, per germline (reference sequence). CDR3 length equals 14 residues. As DNA, the CDR3 is TGTGCCAGCAGCCACCTGAAGGTAGCTTCTGAAGCTTTCTTT. Translated, it gives CASSHLKVASEAFF.

This clone came up once. This chain joins TRBV2 and TRBJ1-6, with D tentatively TRBD1 (5 bases). CDR1 is SNHLY and CDR2 is FYNNEI in the germline V gene. The CDR3 is 14 residues long. V lost 5 bases and J 4 bases, leaving 9 bases between the germline ends. CDR3 amino acids: CASSIDSYNSPLHF. As DNA, the CDR3 is TGTGCCAGCAGTATCGACAGTTATAATTCACCCCTCCACTTT.

This chain joins TRBV19 and TRBJ1-3; tentative D call: TRBD1 (5 bases). The CDR3 length is 15 residues. Trimming took 4 bases from V and 2 from J, leaving 12 bases between them. CDR1 and CDR2 from the germline V gene are LNHDA and SQIVND (reference sequence). The CDR3 protein is CASSTGKWTGNTIYF. CDR3 coding DNA: TGTGCCAGTAGTACAGGGAAATGGACTGGAAACACCATATATTTT.

The chain is built from TRBV24-1 and TRBJ2-5, with 9 bases identical to TRBD1. V shed 4 bases and J 5 bases; nucleotides not matched to a gene: 7. Germline CDR1 and CDR2: KGHDR and SFDVKD. The CDR3 length is 15 residues. The CDR3 is CATSDPGQGSETQYF. Here the CDR3 DNA reads TGTGCCACCAGTGACCCGGGACAGGGTTCGGAGACCCAGTACTTC.

This chain joins TRBV2 and TRBJ1-4; D call uncertain. The germline gives CDR1 SNHLY, CDR2 FYNNEI. V lost 6 bases to trimming and J lost 7 bases, with 12 bases between them. The CDR3 extends over 13 amino acids. In DNA, the CDR3 is TGTGCCAGCAGCAAAGAGCCGGTTGAAAAACTGTTTTTT. This sequence encodes CASSKEPVEKLFF. Variable domain in full (rest from reference TRBV2 and TRBJ1-4): EPEVTQTPSHQVTQMGQEVILRCVPISNHLYFYWYRQILGQKVEFLVSFYNNEISEKSEIFDDQFSVERPDGSNFTLKIRSTKLEDSAMYFCASSKEPVEKLFFGSGTQLSVL.

This chain joins TRBV6-5 and TRBJ1-5; TRBD1 might be the D (6 bases). The V and J ends lost 8 bases and 5 bases respectively, with 16 bases between them. Germline V CDR1 and CDR2: MNHEY, SVGAGI. CDR3 length equals 14 residues. The CDR3: CASCRRGGDQPQHF. CDR3 nucleotide sequence: TGTGCCAGCTGCAGGAGGGGGGGGGATCAGCCCCAGCATTTT.

The count of this clone is one. This chain joins TRBV2 and TRBJ1-1; TRBD1 aligns across 7 bases. This CDR3 is 14 amino acids long. CDR1 and CDR2 (germline): SNHLY, FYNNEI. V lost 6 bases, J lost 5 bases, and 9 bases stayed unmatched. DNA for the CDR3: TGTGCCAGCAGCCTAACAGGGGATGGGACTGAAGCTTTCTTT. This gives the protein CASSLTGDGTEAFF.

The chain combines TRBV4-2 with TRBJ1-4; D ambiguous. CDR1 is LGHNA and CDR2 is YNFKEQ in the germline V gene. This CDR3 has 14 residues. The V and J ends lost 1 base and 5 bases respectively, with 8 bases between them. Here the CDR3 reads CASSQGADNEKLFF. The CDR3 DNA reads TGTGCCAGCAGCCAAGGGGCCGACAATGAAAAACTGTTTTTT.

This clone was seen more than once but under ten times. The chain carries TRBV2 and TRBJ2-7; 7 nucleotides line up with TRBD1. CDR1 is SNHLY and CDR2 is FYNNEI in the germline V gene. This CDR3 spans 12 amino acids. Trimming removed 6 bases from V and 2 bases from J; junction bases left unmatched: 1. In nucleotides, the CDR3 is TGTGCCAGCAGACAGGGGCCCTACGAGCAGTACGTC. Translating gives CASRQGPYEQYV.

This rearrangement joins TRBV6-5 to TRBJ1-6; D ambiguous. CDR3 length: 13 amino acids. V was clipped by 7 bases and J by 6 bases, with 10 bases between them. Germline CDR1 MNHEY, CDR2 SVGAGI. CDR3 amino acids: CASTFYPNSPLHF. For the CDR3, the DNA is TGTGCCAGCACATTCTACCCTAATTCACCCCTCCACTTT.

The V gene is TRBV13, the J gene TRBJ2-3; possibly TRBD2 for D (6 bases). Germline assignment: CDR1 PRHDT and CDR2 FYEKMQ (reference sequence). CDR3 length: 13 residues. Trimming cost V 11 bases and J 0 bases, with 12 bases left between them. The CDR3 sequence is CAGRMSSTDTQYF. The CDR3 bases are TGTGCCGGGAGGATGAGTAGCACAGATACGCAGTATTTT.

The chain recombines TRBV11-2 with TRBJ2-7; maybe TRBD2 (6 bases). This CDR3 contains 14 residues. CDR1 SGHAT and CDR2 FQNNGV come from the germline V gene. The germline V and J ends were trimmed by 5 bases and 0 bases, with 11 bases remaining between them. The CDR3 nucleotides read TGTGCCAGCAGCCGCGGGACTCTCTCCTACGAGCAGTACTTC. Translating it yields CASSRGTLSYEQYF.

The rearrangement links TRBV11-2 to TRBJ2-7; 11 bases match TRBD1. The length of the CDR3 is 13 residues. V shed 10 bases and J 7 bases; nucleotides not matched to a gene: 9. Germline lookup yields CDR1 SGHAT and CDR2 FQNNGV. Written as DNA, the CDR3 is TGTGCCACAGCCGGGACAGGGGGTCGGGAGCAGTACTTC. The encoded protein is CATAGTGGREQYF.

This chain uses TRBV28 with TRBJ1-2; the match to TRBD1 covers 11 bases. Germline V gene data show CDR1 as MDHEN and CDR2 as SYDVKM. This CDR3 region has 12 residues. The J segment lost 12 bases and the V segment lost 3 bases, leaving 3 bases of the junction unmatched. CDR3 region: CASSFRTGGNTF. The CDR3 DNA is TGTGCCAGCAGTTTTCGGACAGGGGGCAACACCTTC.

The chain employs TRBV18 and TRBJ2-5; TRBD1 is a possible D gene (6 bases). This CDR3 spans 14 amino acids. Germline CDR1 and CDR2: KGHSH and LQKENI. Trimming removed 0 bases at V and 5 bases at J, with 10 bases between. CDR3 sequence (DNA): TGTGCCAGCTCACCACCATACAGGGACGAGACCCAGTACTTC. Translating gives CASSPPYRDETQYF.

In its sample, this clone was seen once. The CDR3 DNA reads TGCGCCAGCAGCTGGGGGGGCCAGAACCAGCCCCAGCATTTT. Its protein product is CASSWGGQNQPQHF. V and J are TRBV5-1 and TRBJ1-5; weak D call: TRBD1 (6 bases). Germline V gene lookup returns CDR1 SGHRS and CDR2 YFSETQ. This CDR3 spans 14 amino acids. V lost 3 bases and J 7 bases, leaving 14 bases between the germline ends.

This clone appeared a few times. This sequence joins TRBV19 and TRBJ1-1; D call uncertain. Germline values: CDR1 LNHDA, CDR2 SQIVND (reference sequence). Trimming cost V 6 bases and J 3 bases, with 14 bases left between them. The CDR3 extends over 14 amino acids. CDR3 nucleotides: TGTGCCAGTAGGGCATTGGGGAGAGACACTGAAGCTTTCTTT. Translation: CASRALGRDTEAFF.

The gene calls are TRBV19 and TRBJ2-7; D perhaps matches TRBD1 (6 bases). The CDR3 spans 13 residues. The germline V gene encodes CDR1 LNHDA and CDR2 SQIVND (reference sequence). Trimming cost V 4 bases and J 2 bases, with 9 bases left between them. The CDR3 DNA is TGTGCCAGTAGTAAGGGACACCCCTACGAGCAGTACGTC. It codes for CASSKGHPYEQYV.

The chain employs TRBV4-1 and TRBJ2-1; D perhaps matches TRBD1 (6 bases). Germline assignment: CDR1 MGHRA and CDR2 YSYEKL. This CDR3 contains 16 residues. V was cut by 4 bases and J by 5 bases, with 18 bases left in between. As DNA, the CDR3 is TGCGCCAGCAGCCCCCCGGTGGGCAGGGGAGACAATGAGCAGTTCTTC. Translated, it gives CASSPPVGRGDNEQFF.